The sequence of this T cell receptor (beta chain) was determined in a study of blood T cell repertoires in COVID-19. The Seattle site enrolled patients during active infection and followed them longitudinally. In the source study's methods: Estimation of nucleated cell counts relied on the amplification of reference gene primers. TCRdb's copy holds only in-frame clones and misses some; the assay was immunoSEQ multiplex PCR. V and J calls and clone size are as listed in that table; D and trimming were resolved from the DNA. The sample holds about half a million clones, 75% to 90% seen once. V was clipped by 0 bases and J by 5 bases, with 19 bases between them. Germline V gene lookup returns CDR1 KGHSH and CDR2 LQKENI. This CDR3 region has 18 residues.

This chain joins TRBV18 and TRBJ2-2; D may be TRBD2 (5 bases). This TCR was recovered from a man between 18 and 35 years old with COVID-19, enrolled during active disease. Input material: peripheral blood. The DNA for the CDR3 is TGTGCCAGCTCACCACCACCTTCCGGGAATTCGGGTACCGGGGAGCTGTTTTTT. Protein sequence: CASSPPPSGNSGTGELFF.